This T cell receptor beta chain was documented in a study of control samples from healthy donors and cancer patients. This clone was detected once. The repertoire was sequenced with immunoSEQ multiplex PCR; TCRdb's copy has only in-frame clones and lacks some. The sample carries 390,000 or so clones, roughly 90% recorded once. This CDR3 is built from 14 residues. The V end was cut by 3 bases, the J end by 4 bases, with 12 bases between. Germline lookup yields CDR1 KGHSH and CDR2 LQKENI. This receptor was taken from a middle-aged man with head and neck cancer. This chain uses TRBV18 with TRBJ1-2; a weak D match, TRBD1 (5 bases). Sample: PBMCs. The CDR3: CASSPEQDSYGYTF. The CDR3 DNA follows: TGTGCCAGCTCACCGGAACAGGACTCCTATGGCTACACCTTC. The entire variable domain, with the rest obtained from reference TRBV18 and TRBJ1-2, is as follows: NAGVMQNPRHLVRRRGQEARLRCSPMKGHSHVYWYRQLPEEGLKFMVYLQKENIIDESGMPKERFSAEFPKEGPSILRIQQVVRGDSAAYFCASSPEQDSYGYTFGSGTRLTVV.